The clone carrying this T cell receptor beta chain was picked up many times. Its antigen is unknown. Germline V gene sequence: CDR1 SGHTA, CDR2 FQGNSA. The CDR3 is made up of 13 amino acids. Trimming cost V 8 bases and J 0 bases, with 9 bases left between them. TCRdb re-called the reads through MiXCR, storing one row per CDR3 protein. The data contain 150,000 to 200,000 distinct CDR3 sequences, 8% to 10% of them singletons. This sample was taken from a study of T cell repertoires in cytomegalovirus infection. About the study: Based on public TCR beta signatures, there were indications of CMV infection and of a matching HLA type. Study-wide points: CMV-specific HLA-C-restricted TCR beta clonotypes dominated the ex vivo response. The study identified carriers of CMV plus the relevant HLA from cumulative public TCR beta family frequency.

The clonotype was recovered from a human donor in good health (CMV status not recorded). Some clones in this sample may be carry-over from other donors' samples. V gene TRBV7-2 combines with J gene TRBJ2-3; D may be TRBD2 (6 bases). Specimen: PBMCs. The CDR3 loop is CASCGTSTDTQYF. CDR3 in DNA: TGTGCCAGCTGTGGGACTAGCACAGATACGCAGTATTTT.